This T cell receptor beta chain stems from a study of response to subunit inactivated influenza vaccine. Study-wide findings and caveats: That few new T cells are recruited by each seasonal influenza vaccination was the authors' suggestion.

In its sample, this clonotype was seen a few times. Its antigen is still unknown. TCRdb re-called the RT-PCR reads through MiXCR, storing one row per CDR3 protein. The sample records hundreds of thousands of distinct CDR3 sequences, approximately 10% being singletons. The CDR3 length is 15 residues. Trimming removed 5 bases from V and 4 bases from J, with 16 bases in between. Germline CDR1 MDHEN, CDR2 SYDVKM. The material sequenced was PBMCs from blood, taken on the day of vaccination. The clonotype originates from a man aged 50-60 years who received an inactivated influenza vaccine. This chain links TRBV28 with TRBJ2-3; the D is unclear. CDR3 DNA: TGTGCCAGCAGTCGTGTGTTCGCCGGCTCAGATACGCAGTATTTT. Its translation is CASSRVFAGSDTQYF.